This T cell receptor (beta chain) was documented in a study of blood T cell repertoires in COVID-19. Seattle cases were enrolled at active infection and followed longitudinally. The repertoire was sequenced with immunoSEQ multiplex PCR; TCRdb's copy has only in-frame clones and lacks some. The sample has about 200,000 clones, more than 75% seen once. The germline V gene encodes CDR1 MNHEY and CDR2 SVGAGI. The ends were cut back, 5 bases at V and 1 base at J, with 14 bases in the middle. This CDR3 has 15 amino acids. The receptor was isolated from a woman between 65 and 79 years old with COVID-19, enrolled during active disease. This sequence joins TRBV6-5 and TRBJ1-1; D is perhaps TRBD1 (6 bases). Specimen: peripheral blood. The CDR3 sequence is CASSTTGTQNTEAFF. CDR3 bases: TGTGCCAGCAGTACTACCGGGACACAGAACACTGAAGCTTTCTTT.